Following are 25 T cell receptor beta chains from one sample sequenced in a study of CD8+CD57+ T cells in acquired aplastic anemia. For CDR3 and TCR beta VDJ profiling, genomic DNA was the template used. TCRdb reanalysed the reads using MiXCR and keeps one entry per CDR3 protein. Of around 200,000 distinct CDR3 sequences in the sample, 48% were seen once. Patients sequenced had flow cytometry evidence of CD8+CD57+ cell expansion. Input material: sorted CD4+, CD8+, or CD8+CD57+ T cells (not recorded which) from PBMCs. These receptor sequences come from a human donor with aplastic anemia.

This clonotype was counted a few times. This chain links TRBV3-1 with TRBJ1-2; D is unclear. This CDR3 is built from 13 residues. Per the germline V gene, CDR1 is LGHDT and CDR2 is YNNKEL (reference sequence). The V gene lost 3 bases and the J gene lost 5 bases, with 10 bases spanning the gap. Here the CDR3 reads CASSQGKWYGYTF. The CDR3 DNA follows: TGTGCCAGCAGCCAGGGGAAATGGTATGGCTACACCTTC.

On this clonotype itself: The CDR3 ends on some other residue instead of the conserved phenylalanine or tryptophan, so this is likely a read error. This rearrangement joins TRBV9 to TRBJ2-6; 7 bases map to TRBD1. The germline gives CDR1 SGDLS, CDR2 YYNGEE. The CDR3 consists of 16 residues. CDR3 in amino acids: CASSPGTVTGASVLTS. For the CDR3, the DNA is TGTGCCAGCAGCCCCGGGACAGTCACTGGGGCCAGCGTCCTGACTTCC.

The chain carries TRBV19 and TRBJ1-6; tentatively, D is TRBD1 (5 bases). Germline values: CDR1 LNHDA, CDR2 SQIVND (reference sequence). Trimming took off 6 bases at V and 9 bases at J, with 18 bases between the two ends. The CDR3 has 15 amino acids. CDR3 sequence reads: CASRDRGELGSPLHF. The DNA for the CDR3 is TGTGCCAGTAGAGACCGGGGGGAACTGGGTTCACCCCTCCACTTT. The full variable domain, rest sourced from reference TRBV19 and TRBJ1-6, is DGGITQSPKYLFRKEGQNVTLSCEQNLNHDAMYWYRQDPGQGLRLIYYSQIVNDFQKGDIAEGYSVSREKKESFPLTVTSAQKNPTAFYLCASRDRGELGSPLHFGNGTRLTVT.

The gene calls are TRBV13 and TRBJ2-3, with D perhaps matching TRBD2 (5 bases). The CDR3 contains 16 residues. Germline CDR1 PRHDT, CDR2 FYEKMQ (reference sequence). Trimming left V 0 bases short and J 4 bases short, with 14 bases between. CDR3 nucleotide sequence: TGTGCCAGCAGCTTAGGGCTAGCTAGGATAGCAGATACGCAGTATTTT. Its protein product is CASSLGLARIADTQYF.

This clonotype was seen ten or more times. The chain has TRBV4-2 and TRBJ2-6; no firm D call. CDR1 LGHNA and CDR2 YNFKEQ come from the germline V gene. The CDR3 has 17 residues. V was shortened by 5 bases and J by 3 bases, with 17 bases between the two germline ends. The CDR3 DNA is TGTGCCAGCAGCGGATCTGGGGTGGGTGGTGGGGCCAACGTCCTGACTTTC. This encodes CASSGSGVGGGANVLTF.

The genes are TRBV15 and TRBJ2-3; D unresolved. The CDR3 totals 16 residues. V lost 3 bases, J lost 0 bases, and 13 bases lay in between. The germline V gene encodes CDR1 LNHNV and CDR2 YYDKDF (reference sequence). CDR3 region: CATSSAIYASTDTQYF. The CDR3 nucleotides are TGTGCCACCAGCAGTGCGATTTACGCTAGCACAGATACGCAGTATTTT.

This clonotype was counted only a few times. A much more abundant neighbour one base away suggests this may be a read error. The chain recombines TRBV5-6 with TRBJ2-3; a weak D match, TRBD1 (6 bases). Looked up from germline, CDR1 is SGHDT and CDR2 is YYEEEE. This CDR3 is built from 14 residues. V was clipped by 4 bases and J by 4 bases, with 13 bases between them. The CDR3 nucleotides are TGTGCCAGCAGCCACCCTACAGGGCCAGATACGCAGTATTTT. As protein: CASSHPTGPDTQYF.

On this clonotype: A read error is possible here, since a much larger clone lies one base away. The chain is built from TRBV11-1 and TRBJ2-2, with unresolved D. The ends were cut back, 4 bases at V and 0 bases at J, with 15 bases in the middle. This CDR3 spans 17 amino acids. The germline gives CDR1 SGHAT, CDR2 FQDESV (reference sequence). The CDR3 spells CASSSGLTSANTGELFF. For the CDR3, the DNA is TGTGCCAGCAGCTCAGGCCTAACTTCCGCGAACACCGGGGAGCTGTTTTTT. Drawing the rest from reference TRBV11-1 and TRBJ2-2, the complete variable domain is EAEVAQSPRYKITEKSQAVAFWCDPISGHATLYWYRQILGQGPELLVQFQDESVVDDSQLPKDRFSAERLKGVDSTLKIQPAELGDSAMYLCASSSGLTSANTGELFFGEGSRLTVL.

This chain links TRBV20-1 with TRBJ1-1; unclear D gene. The CDR3 is made up of 13 amino acids. The ends were cut back, 8 bases at V and 1 base at J, with 14 bases in the middle. Germline CDR1 reads DFQATT; CDR2 reads SNEGSKA (reference sequence). The CDR3 here is CSCWEASNTEAFF. The CDR3 nucleotides are TGCAGTTGCTGGGAGGCCTCGAACACTGAAGCTTTCTTT.

The rearrangement links TRBV15 to TRBJ1-3; no definite D call. The CDR3 runs to 15 residues. V was clipped by 0 bases and J by 3 bases, with 9 bases between them. Germline V gene sequence: CDR1 LNHNV, CDR2 YYDKDF (reference sequence). This CDR3 reads CATSRDSTFGNTIYF. CDR3 DNA sequence: TGTGCCACCAGCAGAGATTCGACATTTGGAAACACCATATATTTT.

There are many counts of this clonotype. The chain has TRBV20-1 and TRBJ2-7; 7 nucleotides agree with TRBD1. With V trimmed by 5 bases and J by 2 bases, 9 bases remained unmatched. The CDR3 loop spans 14 amino acids. Germline loops: CDR1 DFQATT, CDR2 SNEGSKA (reference sequence). This chain's CDR3 is CSAETGTATYEQYF. The CDR3 bases are TGCAGTGCTGAAACCGGGACAGCCACCTACGAGCAGTACTTC.

The chain has TRBV7-2 and TRBJ2-7; D might be TRBD1 (6 bases). Germline CDR1 SGHTA, CDR2 FQGNSA. The CDR3 has 14 residues. Trimming took 1 base from V and 2 from J, leaving 9 bases between them. The CDR3 here is CASSLDRVAYEQYF. Written as DNA, the CDR3 is TGTGCCAGCAGCTTAGACAGGGTTGCCTACGAGCAGTACTTC.

The rearrangement links TRBV19 to TRBJ2-7; D is unresolved. From germline, CDR1 is LNHDA and CDR2 SQIVND (reference sequence). V gave up 6 bases and J gave up 0 bases, with 12 bases separating them. The CDR3 contains 14 residues. DNA for the CDR3: TGTGCCAGTAGAGTGTCGGTCAGCTCCTACGAGCAGTACTTC. The encoded protein is CASRVSVSSYEQYF.

The table lists this clonotype with a few counts. The chain carries TRBV24-1 and TRBJ2-7; unclear D gene. V was cut by 5 bases and J by 3 bases, with 13 bases left in between. This CDR3 region has 14 residues. Germline V gene sequence: CDR1 KGHDR, CDR2 SFDVKD. CDR3: CATSGGFQSYEQYF. CDR3 bases: TGTGCCACCAGTGGCGGTTTCCAGAGCTACGAGCAGTACTTC.

The chain links TRBV29-1 to TRBJ1-1; 7 nucleotides agree with TRBD1. Trimming removed 6 bases from V and 7 bases from J; junction bases left unmatched: 14. CDR1 SQVTM and CDR2 ANQGSEA come from the germline V gene. The CDR3 is made up of 14 amino acids. The DNA of the CDR3 is TGCAGCGTCCGCCTAACAAGACAGGGCCTTGAAGCTTTCTTT. This codes for CSVRLTRQGLEAFF.

V is TRBV10-3 and J is TRBJ2-7; 7 bases line up with TRBD2. Losses at the gene ends were 10 bases for V and 2 bases for J; bases not matched to a gene: 8. Germline CDR1 reads ENHRY; CDR2 reads SYGVKD. The CDR3 sequence is 13 residues long. The CDR3 nucleotides read TGTGCCACCCAGGGAGGGGTCACCTACGAGCAGTACTTC. It is translated as CATQGGVTYEQYF.

Turning to this clonotype: At one boundary the junction diverges from the germline segment, which might be a read error. CDR3 loop: CASSYGTSVANEQFF. The CDR3 region has the DNA TGTGCCAGCAGTTACGGGACTAGCGTGGCCAATGAGCAGTTCTTC. This chain links TRBV10-3 with TRBJ2-1; 10 bases are a match to TRBD2. The CDR3 has 15 amino acids. CDR1 and CDR2 from the germline V gene are ENHRY and SYGVKD.

This clonotype was seen many times. This chain joins TRBV9 and TRBJ2-1; TRBD1 matches at 9 bases. CDR1 SGDLS and CDR2 YYNGEE come from the germline V gene. The CDR3 runs to 15 residues. Trimming took 7 bases from V and 0 from J; bases not matched to a gene: 5. This CDR3 is CASARTGDSYNEQFF. Written as DNA, the CDR3 is TGTGCCAGCGCCCGGACAGGGGACTCCTACAATGAGCAGTTCTTC. Together with reference TRBV9 and TRBJ2-1, the CDR3 gives the full variable domain: DSGVTQTPKHLITATGQRVTLRCSPRSGDLSVYWYQQSLDQGLQFLIQYYNGEERAKGNILERFSAQQFPDLHSELNLSSLELGDSALYFCASARTGDSYNEQFFGPGTRLTVL.

In its sample, this clonotype was seen a few times. A clone one base away is much larger, so this may be a read error. The chain recombines TRBV29-1 with TRBJ2-7; D gene unclear. The germline V and J ends were trimmed by 4 bases and 2 bases, with 12 bases remaining between them. Germline V gives CDR1 SQVTM, CDR2 ANQGSEA. The CDR3 loop spans 13 amino acids. The CDR3 nucleotides read TGCAGCGTTGGTCACCCCCTCCCCTACGAGCAGTACTTC. It translates to CSVGHPLPYEQYF.

This clonotype was counted only a few times. The chain links TRBV24-1 to TRBJ2-5, with 8 bases matching TRBD2. V was pared by 3 bases and J by 4 bases, with 6 bases of the junction left unmatched. Germline V gene data show CDR1 as KGHDR and CDR2 as SFDVKD. The CDR3 loop spans 15 amino acids. For the CDR3, the DNA is TGTGCCACCAGTGATCCTCGGGGGGGAGGAGAGACCCAGTACTTC. Translating it yields CATSDPRGGGETQYF.

This clonotype appeared a few times. The chain's CDR3 is CAISGLGTSTDTQYF. The CDR3 DNA reads TGTGCCATCAGTGGCCTGGGGACTAGCACAGATACGCAGTATTTT. V gene TRBV10-3 combines with J gene TRBJ2-3, with D perhaps TRBD2 (6 bases). Trimming cost V 4 bases and J 0 bases, with 11 bases left between them. The CDR3 runs to 15 residues. Germline assignment: CDR1 ENHRY and CDR2 SYGVKD.

The chain has TRBV20-1 and TRBJ2-7; 8 bases fit TRBD1. The CDR3 length is 12 residues. V lost 3 bases, J lost 5 bases, and 3 bases stayed unmatched. Germline lookup yields CDR1 DFQATT and CDR2 SNEGSKA (reference sequence). The CDR3 coding sequence is TGCAGTGCTAGCCGGACAGGGAACGAGCAGTACTTC. Protein sequence: CSASRTGNEQYF.

This clonotype has more than one count but fewer than ten. The V call is TRBV2, the J call TRBJ1-1; D is unresolved. The CDR3 covers 14 residues. The V end was cut by 9 bases, the J end by 0 bases, with 14 bases between. CDR1 is SNHLY and CDR2 is FYNNEI in the germline V gene. The CDR3 is CASLYRGMNTEAFF. The CDR3 coding sequence is TGTGCCAGTTTGTATCGAGGGATGAACACTGAAGCTTTCTTT.

The J gene is TRBJ1-6, the V gene TRBV7-3; D is possibly TRBD1 (6 bases). Germline loops: CDR1 SGHTA, CDR2 FQGTGA. The CDR3 covers 14 residues. Trimming removed 3 bases at V and 7 bases at J, with 10 bases between. CDR3: CASSLAGANSPLHF. The CDR3 DNA reads TGTGCCAGCAGCTTGGCAGGGGCAAATTCACCCCTCCACTTT. Together with reference TRBV7-3 and TRBJ1-6, the CDR3 gives the full variable domain: GAGVSQTPSNKVTEKGKYVELRCDPISGHTALYWYRQSLGQGPEFLIYFQGTGAADDSGLPNDRFFAVRPEGSVSTLKIQRTERGDSAVYLCASSLAGANSPLHFGNGTRLTVT.

This clonotype was counted at least ten times. J is TRBJ1-1 and V is TRBV5-4, with 9 nucleotides matching TRBD1. There are 14 residues in the CDR3. V gave up 5 bases and J gave up 9 bases; unmatched junction bases: 11. Germline CDR1 and CDR2: SGHNT and YYREEE (reference sequence). CDR3 in amino acids: CASRKTGGESQAFF. CDR3 DNA sequence: TGTGCCAGCAGGAAAACAGGGGGCGAATCCCAAGCTTTCTTT.